This T cell receptor (beta chain) was sequenced in a study of CD8 T cells in ankylosing spondylitis. The table lists this clonotype with many counts. The antigen remains unidentified. Germline V CDR1 and CDR2: DFQATT, SNEGSKA (reference sequence). Trimming stripped 0 bases from V and 8 bases from J, with 4 bases between. CDR3 size: 11 residues. Each CDR3 protein is one row after TCRdb ran MiXCR on the 5' RACE reads. The sample carries around 490,000 distinct CDR3 sequences, about 5.2% recorded once. Findings of the study overall: A TCR beta motif made of 7 to 9 highly homologous variants seemed typical of ankylosing spondylitis blood.

The chain couples TRBV20-1 to TRBJ1-4; no definite D call. The source is a male donor with ankylosing spondylitis. Specimen: blood, either unsorted or a sorted T cell fraction (not recorded which). The CDR3 DNA follows: TGCAGTGCTAGAGATCGAGAAAAACTGTTTTTT. Translation: CSARDREKLFF.